The subject of this entry is one T cell receptor (beta chain). The specificity of this receptor is unknown. Base qualities were left out, and no much larger clone turns up one base away. This sample was included in a study of blood T cell repertoires in COVID-19 (dated by TCRdb to 2018 to 2020). At the level of the whole study: The collaborator samples originated in the United States, Italy and Spain and spanned the acute and convalescent phases of COVID-19. The dataset comprised deeply sampled blood TCRbeta repertoires from subjects exposed to, actively infected with, or recovered from COVID-19. The samples were drawn from the first 160 participants of the ongoing ImmuneRACE study and from 1,254 subjects provided by 6 global collaborators. The prospective study material was composed of cDNA or gDNA derived from T cells, B-cell-depleted T cells, or PBMCs. The repertoires were made available in a free public database intended to serve as a resource for research on the immune response to SARS-CoV-2. Nearly every sample came with metadata listing a de-identified subject ID, COVID-19 status, age in years and sex. Where available, HLA class I and class II types were obtained from metadata supplied by the sample provider rather than from assay-based typing. What the authors observed across the whole study: The amount of clinical and demographic metadata varied by source and participant and was provided uncurated.

The immunoSEQ Assay, a bias-controlled multiplex PCR, was used to amplify TCRbeta CDR3 regions from genomic DNA. For the original study's pipeline: Within the assay, amplification of reference gene primers was used to estimate how many nucleated cells each sample contained. To quantify the absolute abundance of each unique TCRbeta CDR3 rearrangement, sequence reads were collapsed and filtered. For each sample, productive Simpson clonality was calculated as the square root of Simpson's diversity index over productive rearrangements. TCRdb provides this immuneACCESS table in a form limited to in-frame rearrangements. Some clones are lacking; in checked studies, under half of them reflect an unresolved V gene, and why the rest are absent is not known. Clone size and the V and J calls come from that table; the DNA yielded D and trimming. In this sample the table shows around 44,000 clones, 81% of which occur a single time. Approximately 39% of the sample rests with the top ten.

Collaborating institutions collected whole blood in K2EDTA tubes following their own protocols. For TCRbeta analysis, collaborator samples were shipped as frozen whole blood, as isolated PBMCs, or as DNA extracted from either sample type. V ends up 5 bases short and J 4 bases short, with an unmatched junction base count of 0. The CDR1 and CDR2 encoded by the germline V gene (reference sequence) are MNHEY and SMNVEV. There are 13 amino acids in the CDR3, from cysteine to phenylalanine inclusive. Just the 39-base CDR3 DNA is kept, in frame starting at base 1. The receptor's source is a man aged 40-55 years with active or convalescent COVID-19. Recombination linked TRBV27 to TRBJ1-5, with 9 junctional bases fitting TRBD1. Sequencing input: peripheral blood. The sequenced DNA is TGTGCCAGCAGTGACAGGGGGAATCAGCCCCAGCATTTT. This sequence encodes CASSDRGNQPQHF.